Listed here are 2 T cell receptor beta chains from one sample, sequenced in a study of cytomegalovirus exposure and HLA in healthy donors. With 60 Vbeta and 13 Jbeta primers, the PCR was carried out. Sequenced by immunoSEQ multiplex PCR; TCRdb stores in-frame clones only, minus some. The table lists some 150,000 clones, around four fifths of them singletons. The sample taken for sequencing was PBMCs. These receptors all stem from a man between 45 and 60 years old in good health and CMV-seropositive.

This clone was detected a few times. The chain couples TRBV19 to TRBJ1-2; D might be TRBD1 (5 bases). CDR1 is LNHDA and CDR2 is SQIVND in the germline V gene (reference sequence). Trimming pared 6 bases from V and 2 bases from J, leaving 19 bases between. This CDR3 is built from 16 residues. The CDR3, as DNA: TGTGCCAGTAGCCTGGTCGGAGGGGAAGTGAACTATGGCTACACCTTC. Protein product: CASSLVGGEVNYGYTF. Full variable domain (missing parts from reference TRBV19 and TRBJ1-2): DGGITQSPKYLFRKEGQNVTLSCEQNLNHDAMYWYRQDPGQGLRLIYYSQIVNDFQKGDIAEGYSVSREKKESFPLTVTSAQKNPTAFYLCASSLVGGEVNYGYTFGSGTRLTVV.

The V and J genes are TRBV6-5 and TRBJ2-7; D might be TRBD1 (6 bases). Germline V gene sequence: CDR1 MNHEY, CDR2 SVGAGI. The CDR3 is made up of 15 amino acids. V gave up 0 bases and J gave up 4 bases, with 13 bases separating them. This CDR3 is CASSYSSGELYEQYF. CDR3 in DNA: TGTGCCAGCAGTTACTCTTCAGGGGAACTATACGAGCAGTACTTC.